Listed here are 28 T cell receptor beta chains from one sample, sequenced in a study of human T cells and chemical hapten exposure. Regarding time point: healthy volunteer bleed at 2 weeks. Researchers extracted total RNA from unfractionated whole blood. TCRdb re-analysed the RACE reads in MiXCR, keeping a single row per CDR3 protein. The top ten hold 2.9% of the sample, which has some 90,000 distinct CDR3 sequences, around 8.8% seen once. The specimen was whole blood. All receptors come from a female donor in good health. Some clones in this sample may be carry-over from other donors' samples.

There are many counts of this clonotype. The chain joins TRBV20-1 to TRBJ2-5; possible D gene TRBD2, 5 bases. Trimming shortened V by 0 bases and J by 4 bases, and 12 bases separated the two germline ends. Per the germline V gene, CDR1 is DFQATT and CDR2 is SNEGSKA (reference sequence). The CDR3 loop spans 14 amino acids. CDR3 nucleotides: TGCAGTGCTAGAGATGGGAGTAGTAGAGAGACCCAGTACTTC. It translates to CSARDGSSRETQYF.

This clonotype came up a few times. This sequence joins TRBV7-6 and TRBJ2-5; TRBD2 agrees at 11 bases. J gave up 1 base and V 5 bases, and 3 bases lay outside the gene matches. The CDR3 runs to 15 residues. Germline V CDR1 and CDR2: SGHVS, FNYEAQ. The CDR3 loop reads CASSPLAGVQETQYF. CDR3 sequence (DNA): TGTGCCAGCAGCCCACTAGCGGGGGTCCAAGAGACCCAGTACTTC.

This clonotype was seen only a few times. This rearrangement joins TRBV12-3 or TRBV12-4 to TRBJ1-1, with D maybe TRBD1 (6 bases). V was shortened by 5 bases and J by 2 bases, with 12 bases between the two germline ends. The CDR3 loop spans 14 amino acids. The CDR3 loop is CASSVSGVNTEAFF. Here the CDR3 DNA reads TGTGCCAGCAGTGTATCAGGGGTTAACACTGAAGCTTTCTTT.

This clonotype was observed a handful of times. J is TRBJ2-7 and V is TRBV4-3, with D possibly being TRBD2 (5 bases). The CDR3 has 14 amino acids. Germline CDR1 and CDR2: LGHNA and YSLEER. V was pared by 0 bases and J by 3 bases, with 9 bases between. The CDR3 loop is CASSQETGDYEQYF. The DNA for the CDR3 is TGCGCCAGCAGCCAAGAGACCGGGGACTACGAGCAGTACTTC.

This clonotype came up a few times. The J gene is TRBJ2-1, the V gene TRBV20-1, with D possibly being TRBD2 (5 bases). The V gene lost 4 bases and the J gene lost 4 bases, with 11 bases spanning the gap. Germline V lookup: CDR1 DFQATT, CDR2 SNEGSKA (reference sequence). CDR3 length: 13 amino acids. CDR3 sequence (DNA): TGCAGTGCTAATTTCGGGATGTACAATGAGCAGTTCTTC. It translates to CSANFGMYNEQFF.

Many counts were recorded for this clonotype. The CDR3 spells CASSSLAGGPSTDTQYF. The DNA of the CDR3 is TGTGCCAGCAGTTCATTAGCGGGAGGGCCTAGCACAGATACGCAGTATTTT. The rearrangement links TRBV27 to TRBJ2-3; TRBD2 aligns across 11 bases. V was pared by 4 bases and J by 0 bases, with 6 bases of the junction left unmatched. Germline V gene data show CDR1 as MNHEY and CDR2 as SMNVEV (reference sequence). The CDR3 spans 17 residues.

This clonotype was counted a few times. The V and J genes are TRBV7-8 and TRBJ2-5; D is ambiguous. Trimming removed 4 bases from V and 2 bases from J, with 11 bases in between. Germline V lookup: CDR1 SGHVS, CDR2 FQNEAQ. This CDR3 contains 14 residues. The DNA for the CDR3 is TGTGCCAGCAGCTCAACAGCTAGGCAAGAGACCCAGTACTTC. Translating gives CASSSTARQETQYF.

This clonotype has ten or more counts. This sequence joins TRBV9 and TRBJ2-1, with 7 bases that match TRBD1. J lost 0 bases, V lost 3 bases, and 6 bases had no gene match. Germline V lookup: CDR1 SGDLS, CDR2 YYNGEE. The CDR3 runs 16 residues. The CDR3 bases are TGTGCCAGCAGCGAGGGGGCAGGGAGCTCCTACAATGAGCAGTTCTTC. It encodes CASSEGAGSSYNEQFF.

This clonotype has just a few counts. The genes are TRBV5-6 and TRBJ2-1; no reliable D call. The CDR3 is made up of 13 amino acids. The germline V and J ends were trimmed by 6 bases and 1 base, with 8 bases remaining between them. The germline V gene encodes CDR1 SGHDT and CDR2 YYEEEE. Here the CDR3 reads CASNFGSYNEQFF. The CDR3 coding sequence is TGTGCCAGCAACTTCGGATCCTACAATGAGCAGTTCTTC.

CDR3 loop: CASSLEAGTNEKLFF. The CDR3 nucleotides are TGTGCCAGCAGCTTGGAGGCGGGAACTAATGAAAAACTGTTTTTT. The chain joins TRBV5-4 to TRBJ1-4; no definite D call. The CDR3 sequence is 15 residues long. V shed 0 bases and J shed 1 base, with 7 bases lying between them. In germline, CDR1 is SGHNT, CDR2 YYREEE (reference sequence).

The chain links TRBV24-1 to TRBJ2-1; 7 bases match TRBD1. Trimming removed 2 bases from V and 4 bases from J; junction bases left unmatched: 10. Per the germline V gene, CDR1 is KGHDR and CDR2 is SFDVKD. The CDR3 consists of 17 residues. CDR3 DNA sequence: TGTGCCACCAGTGATTCCCTTGCAGGGGGTTATTACAATGAGCAGTTCTTC. This gives the protein CATSDSLAGGYYNEQFF.

The chain uses TRBV4-3 and TRBJ2-7; 14 nucleotides match TRBD2. Germline V gene sequence: CDR1 LGHNA, CDR2 YSLEER. This CDR3 contains 16 residues. Trimming at V came to 4 bases and at J to 5 bases, leaving 7 bases not matched to a gene. The CDR3 protein is CASSRRLAGGSDEQYF. The DNA of the CDR3 is TGCGCCAGCAGCCGTAGACTAGCGGGAGGGTCTGACGAGCAGTACTTC.

Ten or more counts support this clonotype. The genes are TRBV20-1 and TRBJ1-6; a possible D gene is TRBD1 (5 bases). Trimming cost V 0 bases and J 6 bases, with 15 bases left between them. The CDR3 has 16 residues. Germline lookup yields CDR1 DFQATT and CDR2 SNEGSKA (reference sequence). In nucleotides, the CDR3 is TGCAGTGCTAGAGATATTCAGGGATCGGGTAATTCACCCCTCCACTTT. As protein: CSARDIQGSGNSPLHF.

The CDR3 DNA sequence: TGTGCCAGCAGTCGGACAGGAACCACAGATACGCAGTATTTT. It encodes CASSRTGTTDTQYF. The chain has TRBV6-5 and TRBJ2-3; 7 positions agree with TRBD1. The germline V gene encodes CDR1 MNHEY and CDR2 SVGAGI. This CDR3 has 14 amino acids. Trimming cost V 5 bases and J 2 bases; bases outside gene matches: 4.

The chain links TRBV9 to TRBJ2-1; D is tentatively TRBD1 or TRBD2 (5 bases each). CDR1 is SGDLS, CDR2 YYNGEE, per germline. This CDR3 contains 14 residues. V was trimmed by 4 bases and J by 5 bases, leaving 13 bases between them. The CDR3: CASSSDGAHNEQFF. The CDR3 region has the DNA TGTGCCAGCAGCTCAGACGGGGCGCACAATGAGCAGTTCTTC.

V is TRBV5-1 and J is TRBJ2-4, with D hard to call. Germline V gives CDR1 SGHRS, CDR2 YFSETQ. V lost 0 bases and J 8 bases, leaving 6 bases between the germline ends. The CDR3 is made up of 12 amino acids. The chain's CDR3 is CASSLASDIQYF. The CDR3 nucleotides are TGCGCCAGCAGCTTGGCATCGGACATTCAGTACTTC.

As to this clonotype: A much bigger clone sits one base away, suggesting this may be a read error. This sequence joins TRBV29-1 and TRBJ1-4; no firm D call. The CDR3 sequence is 13 residues long. CDR1 and CDR2 (germline): SQVTM, ANQGSEA. The CDR3 here is CSATTATNENLFF. CDR3 DNA sequence: TGCAGCGCAACGACTGCAACTAATGAAAACCTGTTTTTT.

This clonotype came up a few times. The chain is built from TRBV7-9 and TRBJ2-3; 7 bases are a match to TRBD2. The ends lost 3 bases at V and 0 bases at J; junction bases unmatched: 9. The CDR3 covers 17 residues. The germline V gene encodes CDR1 SEHNR and CDR2 FQNEAQ (reference sequence). The CDR3 bases are TGTGCCAGCAGCTTCGCTATGGCGGGAGCTAGCACAGATACGCAGTATTTT. Encoded protein: CASSFAMAGASTDTQYF.

This clonotype was seen a few times. The chain links TRBV28 to TRBJ2-5; 8 positions agree with TRBD2. The germline V gene has CDR1 MDHEN and CDR2 SYDVKM. CDR3 size: 15 residues. V was pared by 3 bases and J by 3 bases, with 6 bases of the junction left unmatched. The CDR3 sequence: CASSFVPGLEETQYF. As DNA, the CDR3 is TGTGCCAGCAGTTTCGTACCGGGACTAGAAGAGACCCAGTACTTC. The full variable domain, completed using reference TRBV28 and TRBJ2-5, is DVKVTQSSRYLVKRTGEKVFLECVQDMDHENMFWYRQDPGLGLRLIYFSYDVKMKEKGDIPEGYSVSREKKERFSLILESASTNQTSMYLCASSFVPGLEETQYFGPGTRLLVL.

V is TRBV2 and J is TRBJ2-1, with 7 bases lining up with TRBD2. The J segment lost 5 bases and the V segment lost 8 bases, leaving 12 bases of the junction unmatched. Germline V lookup: CDR1 SNHLY, CDR2 FYNNEI. CDR3 length equals 15 residues. The CDR3 bases are TGTGCCAGCGCCGTAACGGGAGGTCGACACAATGAGCAGTTCTTC. Translated, it gives CASAVTGGRHNEQFF.

This chain's CDR3 is CASSGRQGWYEQFF. CDR3 bases: TGTGCCAGCAGCGGTAGACAGGGGTGGTATGAGCAGTTCTTC. The rearrangement uses TRBV9 and TRBJ2-1, with 8 bases fitting TRBD1. The CDR3 sequence is 14 residues long. J gave up 8 bases and V 3 bases, and 7 bases lay outside the gene matches. The germline gives CDR1 SGDLS, CDR2 YYNGEE.

This clonotype came up many times. The chain carries TRBV6-5 and TRBJ2-7, with TRBD1 identical over 8 bases. In germline, CDR1 is MNHEY, CDR2 SVGAGI. This CDR3 comprises 14 residues. V gave up 6 bases and J gave up 3 bases; unmatched junction bases: 7. Here the CDR3 reads CASRETGAHYEQYF. CDR3 DNA sequence: TGTGCCAGCAGGGAGACAGGGGCCCACTACGAGCAGTACTTC.

This clonotype was seen at least ten times. This chain links TRBV12-3 or TRBV12-4 with TRBJ1-5; unclear D gene. The CDR3 length is 14 residues. Trimming removed 1 base from V and 2 bases from J, with 6 bases in between. The CDR3: CASSLGQGNQPQHF. As DNA, the CDR3 is TGTGCCAGCAGTTTAGGGCAGGGCAATCAGCCCCAGCATTTT.

The chain is built from TRBV7-9 and TRBJ1-2; D gene ambiguous. This CDR3 comprises 13 residues. The germline CDR1 and CDR2 sequences are SEHNR and FQNEAQ (reference sequence). Trimming removed 5 bases from V and 0 bases from J, with 7 bases in between. The CDR3 DNA follows: TGTGCCAGCAGCCCACAGCCTAACTATGGCTACACCTTC. Amino acids: CASSPQPNYGYTF.

There are many counts of this clonotype. The rearrangement uses TRBV28 and TRBJ1-4; D remains unclear. Trimming removed 5 bases at V and 7 bases at J, with 14 bases between. CDR3 length equals 14 residues. Germline lookup yields CDR1 MDHEN and CDR2 SYDVKM. The CDR3 here is CASSPFRDGEKLFF. The CDR3 DNA sequence: TGTGCCAGCAGTCCCTTCCGAGACGGTGAAAAACTGTTTTTT.

This clonotype came up many times. This chain connects TRBV5-5 to TRBJ2-1; possible D gene TRBD1, 6 bases. The CDR3 length is 15 residues. From germline, CDR1 is SGHKS and CDR2 YYEKEE (reference sequence). Trimming took off 7 bases at V and 2 bases at J, with 16 bases between the two ends. In DNA, the CDR3 is TGTGCCAGCGCTCCTGCAGGGGCCACCTACAATGAGCAGTTCTTC. Protein product: CASAPAGATYNEQFF.

In its sample, this clonotype was seen many times. V and J are TRBV29-1 and TRBJ2-3, with D maybe TRBD2 (6 bases). The CDR3 has 15 amino acids. Trimming removed 0 bases at V and 4 bases at J, with 14 bases between. CDR1 and CDR2 (germline): SQVTM, ANQGSEA. CDR3 in amino acids: CSVEEEGRAADTQYF. In DNA form, the CDR3 reads TGCAGCGTTGAAGAGGAGGGTCGAGCTGCAGATACGCAGTATTTT.

This chain joins TRBV20-1 and TRBJ1-4; D unresolved. Germline lookup yields CDR1 DFQATT and CDR2 SNEGSKA (reference sequence). V lost 2 bases, J lost 4 bases, and 5 bases lay in between. The CDR3 is 12 amino acids. This chain's CDR3 is CSARQDNEKLFF. Written as DNA, the CDR3 is TGCAGTGCTAGACAGGATAATGAAAAACTGTTTTTT.